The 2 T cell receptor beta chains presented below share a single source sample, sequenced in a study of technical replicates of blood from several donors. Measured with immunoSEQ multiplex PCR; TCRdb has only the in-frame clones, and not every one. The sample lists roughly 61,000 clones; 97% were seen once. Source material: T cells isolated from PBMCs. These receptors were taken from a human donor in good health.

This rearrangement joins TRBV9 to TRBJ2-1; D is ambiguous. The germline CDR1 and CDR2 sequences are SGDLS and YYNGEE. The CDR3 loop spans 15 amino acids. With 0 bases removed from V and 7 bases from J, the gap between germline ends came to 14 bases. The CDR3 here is CASSVVRLPPNEQFF. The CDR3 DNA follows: TGTGCCAGCAGCGTAGTACGACTTCCGCCGAATGAGCAGTTCTTC.

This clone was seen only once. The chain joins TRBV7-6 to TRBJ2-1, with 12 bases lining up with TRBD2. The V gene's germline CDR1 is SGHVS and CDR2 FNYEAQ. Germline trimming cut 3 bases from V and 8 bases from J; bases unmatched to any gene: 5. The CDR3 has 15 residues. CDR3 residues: CASSLTSGSLYEQFF. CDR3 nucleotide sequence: TGTGCCAGCAGCTTGACTAGCGGGAGCCTCTATGAGCAGTTCTTC.